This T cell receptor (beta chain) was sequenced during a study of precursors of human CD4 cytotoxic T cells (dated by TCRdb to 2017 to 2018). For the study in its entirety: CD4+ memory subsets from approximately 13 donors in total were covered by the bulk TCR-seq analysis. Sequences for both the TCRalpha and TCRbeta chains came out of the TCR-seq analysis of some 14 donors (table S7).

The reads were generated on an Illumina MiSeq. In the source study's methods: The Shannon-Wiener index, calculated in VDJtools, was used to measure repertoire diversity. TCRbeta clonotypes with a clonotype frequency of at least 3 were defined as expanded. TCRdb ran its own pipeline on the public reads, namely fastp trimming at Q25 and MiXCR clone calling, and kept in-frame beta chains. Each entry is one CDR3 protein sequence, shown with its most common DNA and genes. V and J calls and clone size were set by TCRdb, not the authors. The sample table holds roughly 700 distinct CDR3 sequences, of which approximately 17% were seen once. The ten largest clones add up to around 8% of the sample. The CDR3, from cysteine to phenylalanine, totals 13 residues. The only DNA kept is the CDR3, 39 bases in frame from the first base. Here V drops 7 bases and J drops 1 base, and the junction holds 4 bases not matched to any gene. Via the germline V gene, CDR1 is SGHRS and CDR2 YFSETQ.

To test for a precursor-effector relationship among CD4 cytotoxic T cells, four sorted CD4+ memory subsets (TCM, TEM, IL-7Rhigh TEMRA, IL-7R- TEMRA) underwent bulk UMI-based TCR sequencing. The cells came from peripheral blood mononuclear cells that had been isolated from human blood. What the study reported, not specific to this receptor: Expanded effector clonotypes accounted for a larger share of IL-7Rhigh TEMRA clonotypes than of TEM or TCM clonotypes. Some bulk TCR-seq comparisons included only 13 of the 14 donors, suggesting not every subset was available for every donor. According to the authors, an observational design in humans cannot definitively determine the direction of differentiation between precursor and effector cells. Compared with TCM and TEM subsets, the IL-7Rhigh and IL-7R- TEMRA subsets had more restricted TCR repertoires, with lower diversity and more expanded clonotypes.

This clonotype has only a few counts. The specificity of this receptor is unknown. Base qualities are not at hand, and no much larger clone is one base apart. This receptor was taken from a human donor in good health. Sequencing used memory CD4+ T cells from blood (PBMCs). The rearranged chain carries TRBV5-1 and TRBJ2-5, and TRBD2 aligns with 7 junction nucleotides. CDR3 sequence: CASGTGGQETQYF. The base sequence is TGCGCCAGCGGTACGGGGGGCCAAGAGACCCAGTACTTC.